The source of this T cell receptor (beta chain) is a study of shared clonotypes between healthy human individuals. Study-level points and caveats: Sharing across four donors was highest in naive CD4 (roughly 5%) and lowest in memory CD8 (roughly 0.4%).

Naive-designated CD8 cells lacked CD45RO, were positively enriched for CCR7, and omitted terminally differentiated effector memory CD45RA+ cells. Generated by immunoSEQ multiplex PCR, the TCRdb table keeps only in-frame clones and is missing some. Of around 2,100,000 clones listed, roughly 94% are singletons. As concerns this clone: Antigen specificity is unknown.

Germline CDR1 and CDR2: MNHEY and SMNVEV (reference sequence). The ends were cut back, 10 bases at V and 8 bases at J, with 12 bases in the middle. This CDR3 contains 11 residues. The TCR comes from a man aged 18 to 29 in good health. The V gene is TRBV27, the J gene TRBJ2-1; perhaps TRBD2 as D (6 bases). Sequenced sample: naive CD8+ T cells sorted from blood. The CDR3 loop reads CAIGSGHEQFF. Written as DNA, the CDR3 is TGTGCCATCGGGAGTGGCCATGAGCAGTTCTTC.